Presented here are 24 T cell receptor beta chains from one specimen sequenced in a study of T cell changes during pregnancy in multiple sclerosis. The assay was immunoSEQ multiplex PCR, and TCRdb's table has in-frame clones only and misses some. The sample lists about 29,000 clones; 85% to 95% were seen once. This sample comprised CD8+ T cells from peripheral blood mononuclear cells, obtained before pregnancy. The source is a female donor with multiple sclerosis, enrolled in a pregnancy study.

V and J are TRBV7-9 and TRBJ2-1, with 9 bases lining up with TRBD1. CDR3 length equals 17 residues. From germline, CDR1 is SEHNR and CDR2 FQNEAQ (reference sequence). V lost 5 bases to trimming and J lost 5 bases; unmatched junction nucleotides: 13. The CDR3 sequence: CASSTTGTGWKDNEQFF. In DNA, the CDR3 is TGTGCCAGCAGCACGACAGGGACAGGGTGGAAGGACAATGAGCAGTTCTTC.

Only one count was recorded for this clone. The chain links TRBV25-1 to TRBJ2-3; D is unresolved. This CDR3 region has 17 residues. The germline V and J ends were trimmed by 2 bases and 1 base, with 16 bases remaining between them. Germline V CDR1 and CDR2: MGHDK, SYGVNS. The CDR3 is CASSETPTELGTDTQYF. The CDR3 DNA follows: TGTGCCAGCAGTGAAACCCCCACTGAGCTCGGCACAGATACGCAGTATTTT.

The V call is TRBV19, the J call TRBJ2-3; TRBD1 is a possible D gene (5 bases). The CDR3 is made up of 17 amino acids. CDR1 is LNHDA, CDR2 SQIVND, per germline (reference sequence). V gave up 5 bases and J gave up 1 base, with 19 bases separating them. CDR3 in DNA: TGTGCCAGTAGTCCCCCGATGGGGCCCAGGGGCACAGATACGCAGTATTTT. Translated, it gives CASSPPMGPRGTDTQYF.

The chain has TRBV6-5 and TRBJ1-2, with D uncertain. The CDR3 contains 15 residues. V lost 4 bases and J 3 bases, leaving 15 bases between the germline ends. The germline CDR1 and CDR2 sequences are MNHEY and SVGAGI. The CDR3 DNA is TGTGCCAGCAGTTCCTTGGACGGGGAATACTATGGCTACACCTTC. Amino acid sequence: CASSSLDGEYYGYTF.

The rearrangement joins TRBV4-2 to TRBJ2-2; 10 bases map to TRBD2. Germline V gene sequence: CDR1 LGHNA, CDR2 YNFKEQ. The V segment lost 4 bases and the J segment 5 bases; nucleotides outside the gene matches: 16. The CDR3 has 19 residues. The CDR3 nucleotides are TGTGCCAGCAGCCCGGGACTAGCGCCAGAAGGGGGGGGTACCGGGGAGCTGTTTTTT. Translating gives CASSPGLAPEGGGTGELFF.

The chain combines TRBV19 with TRBJ2-1, with 8 bases identical to TRBD2. The CDR3 sequence is 15 residues long. V dropped 7 bases and J dropped 8; count of bases not matched to a gene: 13. The germline V gene encodes CDR1 LNHDA and CDR2 SQIVND (reference sequence). The CDR3 bases are TGTGCCAGTACCGAAGAGGGGCTAGCGGGCGATGAGCAGTTCTTC. Its translation: CASTEEGLAGDEQFF. The full variable domain, completed using reference TRBV19 and TRBJ2-1, is DGGITQSPKYLFRKEGQNVTLSCEQNLNHDAMYWYRQDPGQGLRLIYYSQIVNDFQKGDIAEGYSVSREKKESFPLTVTSAQKNPTAFYLCASTEEGLAGDEQFFGPGTRLTVL.

The CDR3 here is CSVEIDSFSTDTQYF. As DNA, the CDR3 is TGCAGCGTTGAAATCGACAGCTTTAGCACAGATACGCAGTATTTT. The J gene is TRBJ2-3, the V gene TRBV29-1; weak D call: TRBD1 (5 bases). V was pared by 2 bases and J by 0 bases, with 12 bases between. The CDR3 runs to 15 residues. The V gene's germline CDR1 is SQVTM and CDR2 ANQGSEA.

This clone appeared once. V usage is TRBV5-1 and J usage is TRBJ1-2, with 10 bases lining up with TRBD1. The CDR3 length is 15 residues. The ends lost 4 bases at V and 7 bases at J; junction bases unmatched: 10. The germline gives CDR1 SGHRS, CDR2 YFSETQ. The CDR3 region is CASSQGQGFYGGYTF. The CDR3 coding sequence is TGCGCCAGCAGCCAGGGACAGGGGTTTTATGGTGGCTACACCTTC.

The gene calls are TRBV10-3 and TRBJ2-7; TRBD1 might be the D (6 bases). Per germline, CDR1 ENHRY and CDR2 SYGVKD. V lost 7 bases and J lost 2, with 21 bases in between. The CDR3 extends over 16 amino acids. The chain's CDR3 is CAIIPPTDRRAYEQYF. The CDR3 DNA is TGTGCCATCATTCCTCCCACTGACAGGCGAGCCTACGAGCAGTACTTC.

This chain links TRBV5-1 with TRBJ2-7; 9 bases fit TRBD2. Per the germline V gene, CDR1 is SGHRS and CDR2 is YFSETQ. With V trimmed by 5 bases and J by 0 bases, 9 bases remained unmatched. The CDR3 consists of 16 residues. The CDR3 DNA reads as TGCGCCAGCAGTCGGGACGGGACTAGCAGCTCCTACGAGCAGTACTTC. Translated: CASSRDGTSSSYEQYF.

CDR3 in amino acids: CASRGAIYNEQFF. DNA of the CDR3: TGTGCCAGCAGGGGGGCTATTTACAATGAGCAGTTCTTC. V gene TRBV28 combines with J gene TRBJ2-1, with D possibly matching TRBD1 (6 bases). The CDR3 is 13 residues long. The germline V and J ends were trimmed by 6 bases and 4 bases, with 10 bases remaining between them. From germline, CDR1 is MDHEN and CDR2 SYDVKM.

Worth noting for this clone: At one of its ends the junction is not consistent with the germline gene, which may arise from a read error. The V call is TRBV7-7, the J call TRBJ2-1; a weak D match, TRBD2 (6 bases). Germline V gene lookup returns CDR1 SSHAT and CDR2 FNYEAQ (reference sequence). The CDR3 is 11 amino acids. As DNA, the CDR3 is TGTGCTAGCAGCCCTGGAGGGGAACAGTTCTTC. Translating gives CASSPGGEQFF.

This clone showed up just once. V usage is TRBV27 and J usage is TRBJ2-7, with D possibly TRBD2 on 6 matching bases. V lost 6 bases, J lost 6 bases, and 15 bases lay in between. Germline V gene data show CDR1 as MNHEY and CDR2 as SMNVEV (reference sequence). CDR3 length: 13 residues. CDR3 nucleotide sequence: TGTGCCAGCAGCTCGGCTCTAGCGAGCGAGCAGTACTTC. Amino acids: CASSSALASEQYF.

The CDR3 sequence: CASSVRGQGSSEAFF. DNA for the CDR3: TGTGCCAGCAGTGTGAGGGGACAGGGATCGTCTGAAGCTTTCTTT. This chain joins TRBV9 and TRBJ1-1, with 9 bases lining up with TRBD1. Trimming took 5 bases from V and 6 from J; bases not matched to a gene: 11. CDR3 length: 15 residues. Per the germline V gene, CDR1 is SGDLS and CDR2 is YYNGEE.

There are many counts of this clone. The gene calls are TRBV6-4 and TRBJ1-1; TRBD1 matches 8 bases. The CDR3 has 14 residues. The V segment lost 4 bases and the J segment 5 bases; nucleotides outside the gene matches: 6. CDR1 is MRHNA, CDR2 SNTAGT, per germline. The CDR3 spells CASSARTGHTEAFF. The CDR3 DNA sequence: TGTGCCAGCAGTGCCCGGACAGGGCATACTGAAGCTTTCTTT.

The rearrangement links TRBV27 to TRBJ1-2, with D uncertain. Trimming stripped 2 bases from V and 1 base from J, with 8 bases between. The CDR3 has 14 residues. Germline loops: CDR1 MNHEY, CDR2 SMNVEV (reference sequence). The CDR3 region is CASSLVGNNYGYTF. In DNA form, the CDR3 reads TGTGCCAGCAGTTTAGTTGGCAATAACTATGGCTACACCTTC.

This sequence joins TRBV27 and TRBJ2-7; 10 bases fit TRBD2. CDR3 length equals 15 residues. The germline gives CDR1 MNHEY, CDR2 SMNVEV (reference sequence). J gave up 5 bases and V 6 bases, and 10 bases lay outside the gene matches. CDR3 nucleotide sequence: TGTGCCAGCAGCCGCGCGCTAGCGGGAGTCGACGAGCAGTACTTC. Its translation is CASSRALAGVDEQYF.

The V call is TRBV11-2, the J call TRBJ2-1; D is possibly TRBD1 (7 bases). This CDR3 is built from 15 residues. The germline V gene has CDR1 SGHAT and CDR2 FQNNGV. Between the trimmed V and J ends, which lost 6 bases and 7 bases, there was a span of 19 bases. CDR3 sequence reads: CASSQTNRGLNEQFF. The CDR3, as DNA: TGTGCCAGCAGTCAAACCAACAGGGGACTGAATGAGCAGTTCTTC.

The CDR3 protein is CASKGSGSGSPDTQYF. Written as DNA, the CDR3 is TGTGCCAGCAAAGGGTCTGGGAGCGGGAGTCCAGATACGCAGTATTTT. The chain employs TRBV2 and TRBJ2-3; TRBD2 matches at 8 bases. The CDR3 covers 16 residues. CDR1 and CDR2 (germline): SNHLY, FYNNEI. With V trimmed by 7 bases and J by 4 bases, 13 bases remained unmatched.

The chain couples TRBV5-1 to TRBJ2-7; TRBD1 matches at 7 bases. Germline loops: CDR1 SGHRS, CDR2 YFSETQ. CDR3 length: 16 amino acids. J lost 7 bases, V lost 4 bases, and 17 bases had no gene match. The CDR3 region has the DNA TGCGCCAGCAGCCCGACGCTTTCCCGACAGGGTAAGGAGCAGTACTTC. This gives the protein CASSPTLSRQGKEQYF. Filled out from reference TRBV5-1 and TRBJ2-7, the complete variable domain reads KAGVTQTPRYLIKTRGQQVTLSCSPISGHRSVSWYQQTPGQGLQFLFEYFSETQRNKGNFPGRFSGRQFSNSRSEMNVSTLELGDSALYLCASSPTLSRQGKEQYFGPGTRLTVT.

V is TRBV2 and J is TRBJ2-7; TRBD1 agrees at 7 bases. The CDR3 contains 13 residues. The junction had 9 bases not matched to a gene; V was cut back by 7 bases and J by 6 bases. Germline values: CDR1 SNHLY, CDR2 FYNNEI. The CDR3 DNA follows: TGTGCCAGCACCGGGGACAGTATAACCGAGCAGTACTTC. Translating gives CASTGDSITEQYF. The whole variable domain, filled in from reference TRBV2 and TRBJ2-7, reads EPEVTQTPSHQVTQMGQEVILRCVPISNHLYFYWYRQILGQKVEFLVSFYNNEISEKSEIFDDQFSVERPDGSNFTLKIRSTKLEDSAMYFCASTGDSITEQYFGPGTRLTVT.

This chain uses TRBV12-5 with TRBJ1-3, with 11 bases lining up with TRBD1. Germline V gene sequence: CDR1 LGHNT, CDR2 FRNRAP. This CDR3 has 15 amino acids. Trimming removed 6 bases from V and 2 bases from J; junction bases left unmatched: 3. Here the CDR3 DNA reads TGTGCTAGTGGCCGGGACAGGGGGACTGGAAACACCATATATTTT. This encodes CASGRDRGTGNTIYF.

The chain carries TRBV29-1 and TRBJ2-2, with 7 bases identical to TRBD1. The V gene's germline CDR1 is SQVTM and CDR2 ANQGSEA. The V gene end was trimmed by 6 bases and the J gene end by 1 base; junction bases not matched to a gene: 5. CDR3 length: 14 amino acids. The CDR3 region is CSVGDRVNTGELFF. The CDR3 region has the DNA TGCAGCGTGGGTGACAGGGTGAACACCGGGGAGCTGTTTTTT.

This clone was counted ten times or more. The rearrangement uses TRBV19 and TRBJ1-1; 8 nucleotides line up with TRBD1. CDR1 and CDR2 (germline): LNHDA, SQIVND (reference sequence). The CDR3 contains 16 residues. V was clipped by 8 bases and J by 1 base; unmatched bases: 12. The CDR3 sequence: CASRPESGTGNTEAFF. CDR3 DNA: TGTGCCAGTCGACCTGAATCCGGGACAGGGAACACTGAAGCTTTCTTT.